A single sample gave rise to the 19 T cell receptor beta chains below, sequenced in a study of blood T cell repertoires in COVID-19. The repertoire was sequenced with immunoSEQ multiplex PCR; TCRdb's copy has only in-frame clones and lacks some. The profile shows 320,000 or so clones, roughly nine tenths of them singletons. The sequencing input was PBMCs or T cells enriched from blood (not recorded which). The receptors derive from a man in his fifties or sixties who had recovered from COVID-19.

On this clone: An end of the junction does not agree with germline; a read error may underlie this. The chain joins TRBV7-7 to TRBJ2-2; 11 positions agree with TRBD2. Germline lookup yields CDR1 SSHAT and CDR2 FNYEAQ (reference sequence). CDR3 length: 17 residues. CDR3 bases: TGTGCTAGCAGCTTAGAACTAGCGGGAGTATGTCACGGGGAGCTGTTTTTT. It encodes CASSLELAGVCHGELFF.

The rearrangement uses TRBV5-4 and TRBJ2-3, with 11 bases lining up with TRBD2. The CDR3 sequence is 17 residues long. Trimming removed 4 bases from V and 2 bases from J; junction bases left unmatched: 9. The germline V gene has CDR1 SGHNT and CDR2 YYREEE (reference sequence). This chain's CDR3 is CASSQGASGRSTDTQYF. CDR3 coding DNA: TGTGCCAGCAGCCAGGGGGCTAGCGGGAGGTCCACAGATACGCAGTATTTT.

The V and J genes are TRBV2 and TRBJ1-1, with 10 bases lining up with TRBD1. Germline V gene lookup returns CDR1 SNHLY and CDR2 FYNNEI. The trim removed 8 bases at V and 3 bases at J, leaving 9 bases unmatched. This CDR3 contains 15 residues. The CDR3 DNA is TGTGCCAGCGATAAGGGGACAGGGGTTTACACTGAAGCTTTCTTT. Its protein is CASDKGTGVYTEAFF.

The V gene is TRBV28, the J gene TRBJ1-3, with TRBD1 matching over 10 bases. The germline V gene has CDR1 MDHEN and CDR2 SYDVKM. The V and J ends lost 2 bases and 4 bases, in that order; junction bases with no gene match: 2. The CDR3 consists of 15 residues. The DNA for the CDR3 is TGTGCCAGCAGTTTAGGGACAGGGGACGGAAACACCATATATTTT. Translated: CASSLGTGDGNTIYF.

A remark on this clone: Other DNA sequences in this sample translate to the same CDR3. This chain joins TRBV12-3 or TRBV12-4 and TRBJ1-1; the D is unclear. The CDR3 totals 13 residues. Trimming removed 0 bases at V and 2 bases at J, with 4 bases between. The CDR3 spells CASSLASNTEAFF. The CDR3 nucleotides read TGTGCCAGCAGTTTAGCTAGCAACACTGAAGCTTTCTTT.

V gene TRBV28 combines with J gene TRBJ1-2, with 10 bases matching TRBD1. The CDR3 runs to 16 residues. CDR1 is MDHEN, CDR2 SYDVKM, per germline. J was trimmed by 0 bases and V by 7 bases; bases with no gene match: 8. CDR3: CASILGQGLANYGYTF. The DNA for the CDR3 is TGTGCCAGCATTCTGGGACAGGGGCTCGCTAACTATGGCTACACCTTC.

This rearrangement joins TRBV6-5 to TRBJ2-7; 7 nucleotides line up with TRBD1. The V gene end was trimmed by 3 bases and the J gene end by 2 bases; junction bases not matched to a gene: 4. Germline CDR1 and CDR2: MNHEY and SVGAGI. This CDR3 has 14 residues. The CDR3 sequence is CASSYSGTAYEQYF. In nucleotides, the CDR3 is TGTGCCAGCAGTTATTCCGGGACAGCCTACGAGCAGTACTTC.

V usage is TRBV11-3 and J usage is TRBJ2-7; the D gene is possibly TRBD2 (5 bases). CDR1 is SGHNT and CDR2 is YENEEA in the germline V gene. The CDR3 loop spans 13 amino acids. V dropped 5 bases and J dropped 1 base, with 9 bases sitting between them. The CDR3 sequence is CASSPAGSYEQYF. The CDR3 coding sequence is TGTGCCAGCAGCCCGGCGGGTTCCTACGAGCAGTACTTC.

The V call is TRBV5-1, the J call TRBJ1-2; D is ambiguous. The CDR3 sequence is 14 residues long. The germline V gene encodes CDR1 SGHRS and CDR2 YFSETQ. V lost 1 base to trimming and J lost 2 bases, with 9 bases between them. The CDR3, as DNA: TGCGCCAGCAGCTTGAATTCCCAGAACTATGGCTACACCTTC. Translated, it gives CASSLNSQNYGYTF.

This chain links TRBV28 with TRBJ2-3; the match to TRBD2 covers 7 bases. The V segment lost 3 bases and the J segment 2 bases; nucleotides outside the gene matches: 17. From germline, CDR1 is MDHEN and CDR2 SYDVKM. CDR3 length equals 19 residues. The CDR3 nucleotides read TGTGCCAGCAGTTTGCGGCGGGGAGGGGCGGGAGTCCCCACAGATACGCAGTATTTT. Amino acid sequence: CASSLRRGGAGVPTDTQYF. The whole variable domain, filled in from reference TRBV28 and TRBJ2-3, reads DVKVTQSSRYLVKRTGEKVFLECVQDMDHENMFWYRQDPGLGLRLIYFSYDVKMKEKGDIPEGYSVSREKKERFSLILESASTNQTSMYLCASSLRRGGAGVPTDTQYFGPGTRLTVL.

This chain joins TRBV5-4 and TRBJ2-2; 8 nucleotides align to TRBD2. Germline CDR1 SGHNT, CDR2 YYREEE (reference sequence). CDR3 length: 17 residues. Unmatched junction bases numbered 8, after V lost 0 bases and J lost 4 bases. This CDR3 is CASSLAGGTSSTGELFF. For the CDR3, the DNA is TGTGCCAGCAGCTTGGCGGGAGGGACTTCTAGCACCGGGGAGCTGTTTTTT.

The chain couples TRBV7-9 to TRBJ1-6; 10 positions agree with TRBD1. V gave up 5 bases and J gave up 10 bases; unmatched junction bases: 11. Germline values: CDR1 SEHNR, CDR2 FQNEAQ (reference sequence). The CDR3 runs 16 residues. The CDR3 region has the DNA TGTGCCAGCAGCGAACTGCCGGGACAGGGGACCTCACCCCTCCACTTT. As protein: CASSELPGQGTSPLHF.

The rearrangement links TRBV2 to TRBJ2-7; maybe TRBD1 (6 bases). This CDR3 is 13 amino acids long. From germline, CDR1 is SNHLY and CDR2 FYNNEI. The V gene lost 4 bases and the J gene lost 5 bases, with 12 bases spanning the gap. The CDR3 DNA reads TGTGCCAGCAGTGTCCAGGGGATGAACGAGCAGTACTTC. Translated: CASSVQGMNEQYF.

This chain uses TRBV10-3 with TRBJ2-7, with D unclear. Trimming cost V 4 bases and J 5 bases, with 12 bases left between them. This CDR3 comprises 13 residues. Germline V gene lookup returns CDR1 ENHRY and CDR2 SYGVKD. This chain's CDR3 is CAISVRLSDEQYF. CDR3 nucleotides: TGTGCCATCAGTGTCCGCCTCTCGGACGAGCAGTACTTC.

This chain links TRBV6-5 with TRBJ1-2; D remains ambiguous. CDR1 and CDR2 (germline): MNHEY, SVGAGI. CDR3 size: 15 residues. With 6 bases removed from V and 5 bases from J, the gap between germline ends came to 19 bases. CDR3 sequence (DNA): TGTGCCAGCAGGGTGGACTTAGCGGGAAGTTATGGCTACACCTTC. Protein sequence: CASRVDLAGSYGYTF.

J is TRBJ2-6 and V is TRBV19, with TRBD1 matching 8 bases. This CDR3 has 16 residues. Germline assignment: CDR1 LNHDA and CDR2 SQIVND (reference sequence). Trimming at V came to 3 bases and at J to 2 bases, leaving 3 bases not matched to a gene. CDR3: CASSIQTGAGANVLTF. The CDR3 bases are TGTGCCAGTAGTATTCAGACAGGGGCTGGGGCCAACGTCCTGACTTTC.

V and J are TRBV6-2 or TRBV6-3 and TRBJ2-4; no clear D gene. This CDR3 spans 16 amino acids. V dropped 2 bases and J dropped 0 bases, with 11 bases sitting between them. Germline V gene data show CDR1 as MNHEY and CDR2 as SVGEGT. CDR3 amino acids: CASSYVLRLAKNIQYF. The DNA of the CDR3 is TGTGCCAGCAGTTACGTTCTACGTCTAGCCAAAAACATTCAGTACTTC.

This rearrangement joins TRBV18 to TRBJ2-7, with D perhaps matching TRBD1 (5 bases). The germline CDR1 and CDR2 sequences are KGHSH and LQKENI. The CDR3 length is 14 residues. Trimming took off 6 bases at V and 6 bases at J, with 18 bases between the two ends. CDR3 region: CASSGRQKGPEQYF. The CDR3 DNA reads TGTGCCAGCTCTGGACGCCAGAAGGGGCCCGAGCAGTACTTC.

This chain joins TRBV28 and TRBJ2-1, with a tentative D call TRBD2 (6 bases). The length of the CDR3 is 15 residues. The germline V and J ends were trimmed by 7 bases and 2 bases, with 15 bases remaining between them. Germline CDR1 is MDHEN and CDR2 is SYDVKM. CDR3 DNA: TGTGCCAGCATTAGCAGCGGGCAGGCCTACAATGAGCAGTTCTTC. Its translation is CASISSGQAYNEQFF. Full variable domain (remainder filled in from reference TRBV28 and TRBJ2-1): DVKVTQSSRYLVKRTGEKVFLECVQDMDHENMFWYRQDPGLGLRLIYFSYDVKMKEKGDIPEGYSVSREKKERFSLILESASTNQTSMYLCASISSGQAYNEQFFGPGTRLTVL.